This T cell receptor (beta chain) originates from a study of patients and donors after allogeneic stem cell transplantation. TCRdb re-analysed the RT-PCR reads in MiXCR, keeping a single row per CDR3 protein. The data show about a million distinct CDR3 sequences, roughly 18% seen once. Germline V gives CDR1 KGHDR, CDR2 SFDVKD. The V and J ends lost 10 bases and 9 bases respectively, with 18 bases between them. The CDR3 extends over 13 amino acids. The genes are TRBV24-1 and TRBJ2-1; the D gene is possibly TRBD2 (7 bases). Input material: blood, either unsorted or a sorted T cell fraction (not recorded which). This clonotype was sampled from a human donor who was either an allogeneic HSCT recipient or a stem cell or donor lymphocyte infusion donor (not recorded which). It is not recorded whose cells these are; they may come from a transplant donor. CDR3 nucleotides: TGTGCCACGGGGGGGGGGGCGGTCACTGAGCAGTTCTTC. It codes for CATGGGAVTEQFF.